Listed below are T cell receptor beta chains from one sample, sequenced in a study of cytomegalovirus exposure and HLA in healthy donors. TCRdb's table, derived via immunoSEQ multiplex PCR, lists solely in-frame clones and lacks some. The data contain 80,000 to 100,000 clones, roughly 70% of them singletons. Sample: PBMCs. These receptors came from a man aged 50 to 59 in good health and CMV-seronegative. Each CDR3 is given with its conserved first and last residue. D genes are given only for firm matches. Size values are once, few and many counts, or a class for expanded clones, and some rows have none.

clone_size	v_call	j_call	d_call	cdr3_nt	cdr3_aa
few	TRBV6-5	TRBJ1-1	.	TGTGCCAGCAGACCAGACGCGCGGACTGAAGCTTTCTTT	CASRPDARTEAFF
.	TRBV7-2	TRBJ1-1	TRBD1	TGTGCCAGCACCACACAGGGGGTTGAAACTGAAGCTTTCTTT	CASTTQGVETEAFF
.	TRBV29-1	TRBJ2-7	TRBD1	TGCAGCGTCAAAAAAGGGACAGGAGGCTCCTACGAGCAGTACTTC	CSVKKGTGGSYEQYF
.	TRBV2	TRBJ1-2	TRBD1	TGTGCCAGCAGACCCGGACAGGCGTTTGTCTATGGCTACACCTTC	CASRPGQAFVYGYTF
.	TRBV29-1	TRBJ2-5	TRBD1	TGCAGCGTTGATAGGACAGGGGGAGAGACCCAGTACTTC	CSVDRTGGETQYF
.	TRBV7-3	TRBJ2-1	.	TGTGCCAGCAGCGCCGGGACTTCCCAGTTCTTC	CASSAGTSQFF
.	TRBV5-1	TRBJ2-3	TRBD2	TGCGCCAGCAGCTTGGGGACTAGCGGGGGGACAGATACGCAGTATTTT	CASSLGTSGGTDTQYF
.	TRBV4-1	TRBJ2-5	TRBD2	TGCGCCAGCAGCCCCTTCCCTGAGCGGGAGGGAGGTGAGACCCAGTACTTC	CASSPFPEREGGETQYF
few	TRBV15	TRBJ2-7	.	TGTGCCACCAGCGGAGCTCGGGACTACGAGCAGTACTTC	CATSGARDYEQYF
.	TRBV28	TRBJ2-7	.	TGTGCCAGCACCCGGGACATCTACGAGCAGTACTTC	CASTRDIYEQYF
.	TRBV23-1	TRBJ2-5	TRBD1	TGCGCCAGCAGGATTAAGGGACAGGCCGACCAAGAGACCCAGTACTTC	CASRIKGQADQETQYF
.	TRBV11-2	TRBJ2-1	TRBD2	TGTGCCAGCAGCTTAGTTGGCGGGAGTAGGGCTGAGCAGTTCTTC	CASSLVGGSRAEQFF
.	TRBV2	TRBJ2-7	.	TGTGCCAGCAGTCGGGAGTTCGGCCGCTACGAGCAGTACTTC	CASSREFGRYEQYF
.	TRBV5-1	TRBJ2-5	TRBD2	TGCGCCAGCAGCTTGGCCTCGGGACTAGCGGGAGGTGGAGGAGAGACCCAGTACTTC	CASSLASGLAGGGGETQYF
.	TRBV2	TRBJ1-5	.	TGTGCCAGCAGTGTCAGGGTTGATCGTCAGCCCCAGCATTTT	CASSVRVDRQPQHF
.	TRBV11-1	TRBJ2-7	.	TGTGCCAGCAGCTTGGACACCACATCCTACGAGCAGTACTTC	CASSLDTTSYEQYF
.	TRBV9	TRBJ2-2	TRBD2	TGTGCCAGCAGCCGCCGGGTGCGGGGAGGGACCGGGGAGCTGTTTTTT	CASSRRVRGGTGELFF
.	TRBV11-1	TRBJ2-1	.	TGTGCCAGCAGCCCGGGGAGAGGATACTCCTACAATGAGCAGTTCTTC	CASSPGRGYSYNEQFF
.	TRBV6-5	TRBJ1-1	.	TGTGCCAGCAGTTGCATAAGAGACACTGAAGCTTTCTTT	CASSCIRDTEAFF
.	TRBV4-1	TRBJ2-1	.	TGCGCCAGCAGTCCAACAGGGTATGAGCAGTTCTTC	CASSPTGYEQFF
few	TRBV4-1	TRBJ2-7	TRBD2	TGCGCCAGCAGCCAAGCCCGAGTGACTAGCGGCTCCTACGAGCAGTACTTC	CASSQARVTSGSYEQYF
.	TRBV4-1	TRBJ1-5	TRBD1	TGCGCCAGCAGTAGATCGGACAGGGGTTTAACACACAATCAGCCCCAGCATTTT	CASSRSDRGLTHNQPQHF
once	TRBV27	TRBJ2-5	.	TGTGCCAGCAGTCCGGGACAGACTAGCCAAGAGACCCAGTACTTC	CASSPGQTSQETQYF
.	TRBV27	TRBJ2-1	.	TGTGCCAGCAGTTTCGCGGGCCAAAACAATGAGCAGTTCTTC	CASSFAGQNNEQFF
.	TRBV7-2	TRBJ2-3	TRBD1	TGTGCCAGCAGCTTGCCAGGGGGCGTGGATACGCAGTATTTT	CASSLPGGVDTQYF
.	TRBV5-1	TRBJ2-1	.	TGCGCCAGCAGCTTGGTGCCCGGCAATGAGCAGTTCTTC	CASSLVPGNEQFF
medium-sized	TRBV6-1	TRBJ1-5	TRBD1	TGTGCCAGCAGTGAACAGGGGGCTCAGCCCCAGCATTTT	CASSEQGAQPQHF
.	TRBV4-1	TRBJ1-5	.	TGCGCCAGCAGCCAAGATGGGGGGATCGGCAATCAGCCCCAGCATTTT	CASSQDGGIGNQPQHF
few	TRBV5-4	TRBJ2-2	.	TGTGCCAGCAGCCTCCTTGCTACGGGGAACACCGGGGAGCTGTTTTTT	CASSLLATGNTGELFF
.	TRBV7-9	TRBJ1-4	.	TGTGCCAGCAGCCCTCCGGGACAATCTAATGAAAAACTGTTTTTT	CASSPPGQSNEKLFF
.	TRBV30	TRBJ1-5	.	TGTGCCTGGAGTGTGGTGGCAGGGAATCAGCCCCAGCATTTT	CAWSVVAGNQPQHF
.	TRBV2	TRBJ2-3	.	TGTGCCAGCAGTGACCCGGGGGAAAGCAGGGATACGCAGTATTTT	CASSDPGESRDTQYF
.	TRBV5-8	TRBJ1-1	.	TGTGCCAGCAGCCCGGGGGGGAACACTGAAGCTTTCTTT	CASSPGGNTEAFF
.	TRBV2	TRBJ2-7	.	TGTGCCTCCTGGCTGGGGGAGGAAACCTACGAGCAGTACTTC	CASWLGEETYEQYF
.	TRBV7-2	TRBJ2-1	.	TGTGCCAGCAGCCGCGATTCGAGATCCAACAATGAGCAGTTCTTC	CASSRDSRSNNEQFF
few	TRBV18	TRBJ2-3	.	TGTGCCAGCTCACCAACAGGGAGCACAGATACGCAGTATTTT	CASSPTGSTDTQYF
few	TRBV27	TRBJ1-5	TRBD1	TGTGCCAGCAGTAAGACAGGGGGCAGTCAGCCCCAGCATTTT	CASSKTGGSQPQHF
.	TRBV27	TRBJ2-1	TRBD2	TGTGCCAGCAGTTTAGGGTTGGGACTAGCCCTACGGAATGAGCAGTTCTTC	CASSLGLGLALRNEQFF
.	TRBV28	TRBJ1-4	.	TGTGCCAGCAGTTTAAGTTCGGCAGGAAATGAAAAACTGTTTTTT	CASSLSSAGNEKLFF
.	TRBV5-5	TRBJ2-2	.	TGTGCCAGCAGCTTGGAGGGCGGGGTGACCGGGGAGCTGTTTTTT	CASSLEGGVTGELFF
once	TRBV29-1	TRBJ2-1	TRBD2	TGCAGCGTTGCGGTGACTAGCGGGAGGAATGAGCAGTTCTTC	CSVAVTSGRNEQFF
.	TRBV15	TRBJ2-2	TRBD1	TGTGCCACCAGCAGAGATAGGCAGGGGGTCGTGGGGGAGCTGTTTTTT	CATSRDRQGVVGELFF
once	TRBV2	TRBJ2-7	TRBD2	TGTGCCAGCAGTCGCCCGGCGGGAGGTACGGCCTACGAGCAGTACTTC	CASSRPAGGTAYEQYF
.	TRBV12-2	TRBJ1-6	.	TGTGCAAGTCGTTGGGACAGCCGCAGTATGAGCTCCTATAATTCACCCCTCCACTTT	CASRWDSRSMSSYNSPLHF
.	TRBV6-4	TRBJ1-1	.	TGTGCCAGCAGGGGGGGGGAGACACTGATGAACACTGAAGCTTTCTTT	CASRGGETLMNTEAFF
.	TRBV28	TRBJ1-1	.	TGTGCCAGCAGTTGGCCGGGAATCGGGACTGAAGCTTTCTTT	CASSWPGIGTEAFF
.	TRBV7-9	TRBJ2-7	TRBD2	TGTGCCAGCAGCTTAGCCCCGGGACTAGCGGCGAGCTCCTACGAGCAGTACTTC	CASSLAPGLAASSYEQYF
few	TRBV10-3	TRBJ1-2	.	TGTGCCATCAGTGAAATTTCGGTAGCACCTTATGGCTACACCTTC	CAISEISVAPYGYTF
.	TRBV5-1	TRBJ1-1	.	TGCGCCAGCAGCTTTCAGGGGTTCGACACTGAAGCTTTCTTT	CASSFQGFDTEAFF
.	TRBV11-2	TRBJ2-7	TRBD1	TGTGCCAGCAGCCCTAGACAGGGTGGAGAGCAGTACTTC	CASSPRQGGEQYF
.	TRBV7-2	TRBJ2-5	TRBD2	TGTGCCAGCATCGAAACAAGCGGGAAAAGTAGAGAGACCCAGTACTTC	CASIETSGKSRETQYF
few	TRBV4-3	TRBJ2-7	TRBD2	TGCGCCAGCAGCCAAGCCATAGCGGGGGACTCCTACGAGCAGTACTTC	CASSQAIAGDSYEQYF
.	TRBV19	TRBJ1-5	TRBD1	TGTGCCAGTAGTCCAGGGGGATTCAATCAGCCCCAGCATTTT	CASSPGGFNQPQHF
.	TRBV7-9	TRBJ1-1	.	TGTGCCAGCAGCTTAGCAAGGGGGTTGACAGACCGGGGAGCTTTCTTT	CASSLARGLTDRGAFF
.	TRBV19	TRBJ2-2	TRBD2	TGTGCCAGTAGTATTGGGGGGGCGAACACCGGGGAGCTGTTTTTT	CASSIGGANTGELFF
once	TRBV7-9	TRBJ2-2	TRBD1	TGTGCCAGCAGCTCTGTGAGGACAGGGTTCACCGGGGAGCTGTTTTTT	CASSSVRTGFTGELFF
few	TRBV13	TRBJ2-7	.	TGTGCCAGCAGCTTAGATCTAGTTTCCTACGAGCAGTACTTC	CASSLDLVSYEQYF
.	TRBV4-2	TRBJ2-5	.	TGTGCCAGCAGCCAAGAGGGGTTTAGTAGCGGTGTTGAAGAGACCCAGTACTTC	CASSQEGFSSGVEETQYF
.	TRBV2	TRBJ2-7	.	TGTGCCAGCAGTGACCTTGAAGTGGCAGGAAGCTCCTACGAGCAGTACTTC	CASSDLEVAGSSYEQYF